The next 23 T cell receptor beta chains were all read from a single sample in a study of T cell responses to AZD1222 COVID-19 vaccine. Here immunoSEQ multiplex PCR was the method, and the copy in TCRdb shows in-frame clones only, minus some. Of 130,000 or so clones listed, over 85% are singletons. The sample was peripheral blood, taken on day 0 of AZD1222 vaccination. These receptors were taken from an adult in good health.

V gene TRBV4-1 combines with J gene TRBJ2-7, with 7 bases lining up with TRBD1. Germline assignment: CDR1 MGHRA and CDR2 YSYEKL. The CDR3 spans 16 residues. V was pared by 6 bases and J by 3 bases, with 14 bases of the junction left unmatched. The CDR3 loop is CASSPGPGQSFYEQYF. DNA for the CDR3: TGCGCCAGCAGTCCTGGACCGGGACAGAGTTTCTACGAGCAGTACTTC.

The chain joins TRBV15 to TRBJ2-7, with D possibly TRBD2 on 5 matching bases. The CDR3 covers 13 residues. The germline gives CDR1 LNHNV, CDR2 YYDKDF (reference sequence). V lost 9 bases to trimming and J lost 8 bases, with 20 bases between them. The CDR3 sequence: CATLDPRDGKQYF. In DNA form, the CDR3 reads TGTGCCACGTTGGATCCACGGGATGGGAAGCAGTACTTC.

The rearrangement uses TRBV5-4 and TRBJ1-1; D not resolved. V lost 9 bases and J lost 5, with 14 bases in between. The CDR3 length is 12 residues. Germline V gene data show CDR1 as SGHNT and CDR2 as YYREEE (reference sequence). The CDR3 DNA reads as TGTGCCATCCCAGTGTCGGGGACTGAAGCTTTCTTT. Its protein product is CAIPVSGTEAFF.

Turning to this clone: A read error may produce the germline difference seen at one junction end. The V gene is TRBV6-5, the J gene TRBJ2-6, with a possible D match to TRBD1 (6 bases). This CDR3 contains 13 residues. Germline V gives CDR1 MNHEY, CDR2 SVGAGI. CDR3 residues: CAPGVSGANVLTF. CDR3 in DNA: TGCGCCCCAGGGGTATCTGGGGCCAACGTCCTGACTTTC.

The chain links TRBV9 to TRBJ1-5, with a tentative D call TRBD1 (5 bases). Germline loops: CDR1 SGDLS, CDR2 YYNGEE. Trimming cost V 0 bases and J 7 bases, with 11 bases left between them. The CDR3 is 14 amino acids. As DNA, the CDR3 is TGTGCCAGCAGCGTAGCTAAGGGGAGGCAGCCCCAGCATTTT. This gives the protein CASSVAKGRQPQHF.

CDR3 sequence: CASSLEVAGGRYNEQFF. DNA of the CDR3: TGTGCCAGCAGCTTAGAGGTCGCGGGAGGCCGATACAATGAGCAGTTCTTC. This chain joins TRBV7-3 and TRBJ2-1, with TRBD2 matching over 8 bases. Germline lookup yields CDR1 SGHTA and CDR2 FQGTGA. The length of the CDR3 is 17 residues. The V segment lost 2 bases and the J segment 4 bases; nucleotides outside the gene matches: 10.

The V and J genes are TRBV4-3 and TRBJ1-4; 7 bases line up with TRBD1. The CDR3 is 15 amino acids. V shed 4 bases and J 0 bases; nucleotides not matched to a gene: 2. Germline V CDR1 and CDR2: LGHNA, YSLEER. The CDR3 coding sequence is TGCGCCAGCAGCCCAGGGGGTGCAACTAATGAAAAACTGTTTTTT. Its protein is CASSPGGATNEKLFF.

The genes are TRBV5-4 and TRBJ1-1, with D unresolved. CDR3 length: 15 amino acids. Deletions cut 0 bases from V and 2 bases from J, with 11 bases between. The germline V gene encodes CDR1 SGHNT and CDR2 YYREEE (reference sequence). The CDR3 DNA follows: TGTGCCAGCAGCTTGGTTGGGTCCCGTAACACTGAAGCTTTCTTT. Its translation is CASSLVGSRNTEAFF.

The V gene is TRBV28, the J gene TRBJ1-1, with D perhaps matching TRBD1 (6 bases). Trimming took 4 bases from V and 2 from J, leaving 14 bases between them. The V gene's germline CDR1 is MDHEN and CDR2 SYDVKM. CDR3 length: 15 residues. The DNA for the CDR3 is TGTGCCAGCAGTTCTCGGACAGCCATCAACACTGAAGCTTTCTTT. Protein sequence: CASSSRTAINTEAFF.

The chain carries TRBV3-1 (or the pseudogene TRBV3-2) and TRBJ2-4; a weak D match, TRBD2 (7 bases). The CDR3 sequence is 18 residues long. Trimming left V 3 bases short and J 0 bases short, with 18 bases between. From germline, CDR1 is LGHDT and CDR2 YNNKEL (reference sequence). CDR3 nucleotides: TGTGCCAGCAGCCACCTAGCGAAGGGAGGGGGAGCCAAAAACATTCAGTACTTC. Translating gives CASSHLAKGGGAKNIQYF.

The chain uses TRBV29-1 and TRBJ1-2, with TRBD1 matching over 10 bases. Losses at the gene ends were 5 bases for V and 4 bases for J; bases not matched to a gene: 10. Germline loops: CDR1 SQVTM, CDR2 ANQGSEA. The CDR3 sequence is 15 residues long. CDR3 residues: CSVTKRTGGPYGYTF. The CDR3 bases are TGCAGCGTTACCAAAAGGACAGGGGGACCCTATGGCTACACCTTC.

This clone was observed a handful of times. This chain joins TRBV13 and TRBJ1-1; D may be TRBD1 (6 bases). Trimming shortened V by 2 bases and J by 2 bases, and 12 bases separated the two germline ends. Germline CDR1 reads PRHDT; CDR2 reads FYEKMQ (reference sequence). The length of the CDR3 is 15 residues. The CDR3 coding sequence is TGTGCCAGCAGCTTATACAGGGTTTCTAACACTGAAGCTTTCTTT. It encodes CASSLYRVSNTEAFF. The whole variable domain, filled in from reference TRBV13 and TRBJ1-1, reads AAGVIQSPRHLIKEKRETATLKCYPIPRHDTVYWYQQGPGQDPQFLISFYEKMQSDKGSIPDRFSAQQFSDYHSELNMSSLELGDSALYFCASSLYRVSNTEAFFGQGTRLTVV.

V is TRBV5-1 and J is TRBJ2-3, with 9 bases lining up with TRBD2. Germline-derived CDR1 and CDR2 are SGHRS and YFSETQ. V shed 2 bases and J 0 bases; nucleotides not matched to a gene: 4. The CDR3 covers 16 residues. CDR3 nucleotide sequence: TGCGCCAGCAGCTTCAGTAGCGGGGGTAGCACAGATACGCAGTATTTT. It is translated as CASSFSSGGSTDTQYF.

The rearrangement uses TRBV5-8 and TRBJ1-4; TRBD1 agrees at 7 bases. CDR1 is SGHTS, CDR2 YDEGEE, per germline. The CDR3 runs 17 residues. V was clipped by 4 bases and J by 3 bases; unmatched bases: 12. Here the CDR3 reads CASSRDSSISPNEKLFF. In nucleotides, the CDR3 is TGTGCCAGCAGCAGGGACAGTAGCATCTCCCCTAATGAAAAACTGTTTTTT. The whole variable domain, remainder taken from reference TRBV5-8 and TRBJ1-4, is EAGVTQSPTHLIKTRGQQATLRCSPISGHTSVYWYQQALGLGLQFLLWYDEGEERNRGNFPPRFSGRQFPNYSSELNVNALELEDSALYLCASSRDSSISPNEKLFFGSGTQLSVL.

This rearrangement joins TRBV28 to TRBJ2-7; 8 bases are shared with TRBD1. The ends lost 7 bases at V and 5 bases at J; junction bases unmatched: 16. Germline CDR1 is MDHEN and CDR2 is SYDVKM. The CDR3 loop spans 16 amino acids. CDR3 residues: CASTSVGETGVDEQYF. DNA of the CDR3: TGTGCCAGCACCTCCGTTGGGGAGACAGGGGTAGACGAGCAGTACTTC.

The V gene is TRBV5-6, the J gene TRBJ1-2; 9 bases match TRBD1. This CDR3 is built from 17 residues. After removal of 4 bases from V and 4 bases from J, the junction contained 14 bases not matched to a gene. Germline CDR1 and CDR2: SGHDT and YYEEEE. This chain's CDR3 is CASSHTPTGQGFYGYTF. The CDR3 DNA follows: TGTGCCAGCAGCCATACCCCTACGGGACAGGGCTTCTATGGCTACACCTTC.

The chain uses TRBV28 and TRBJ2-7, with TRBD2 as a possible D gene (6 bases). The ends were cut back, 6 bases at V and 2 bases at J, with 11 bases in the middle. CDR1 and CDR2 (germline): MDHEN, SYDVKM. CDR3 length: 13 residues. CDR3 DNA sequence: TGTGCCAGCAGCCGCGGGACCACCTACGAGCAGTACTTC. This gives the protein CASSRGTTYEQYF.

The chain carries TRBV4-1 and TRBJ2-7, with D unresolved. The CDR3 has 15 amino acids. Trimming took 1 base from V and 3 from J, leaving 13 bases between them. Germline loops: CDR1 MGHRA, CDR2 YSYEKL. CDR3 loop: CASSQVPGSDYEQYF. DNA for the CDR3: TGCGCCAGCAGCCAAGTACCCGGGTCAGACTACGAGCAGTACTTC.

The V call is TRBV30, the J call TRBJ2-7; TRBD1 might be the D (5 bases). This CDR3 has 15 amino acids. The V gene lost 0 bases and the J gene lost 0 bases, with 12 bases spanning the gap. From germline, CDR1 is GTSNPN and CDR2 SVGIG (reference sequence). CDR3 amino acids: CAWSVLGQTSYEQYF. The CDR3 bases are TGTGCCTGGAGTGTCTTGGGGCAGACCTCCTACGAGCAGTACTTC.

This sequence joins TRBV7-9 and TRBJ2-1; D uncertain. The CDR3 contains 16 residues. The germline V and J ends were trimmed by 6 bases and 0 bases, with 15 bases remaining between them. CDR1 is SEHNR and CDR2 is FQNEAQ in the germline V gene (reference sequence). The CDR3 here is CASRGPPQSSYNEQFF. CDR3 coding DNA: TGTGCCAGCAGGGGCCCCCCCCAGAGCTCCTACAATGAGCAGTTCTTC.

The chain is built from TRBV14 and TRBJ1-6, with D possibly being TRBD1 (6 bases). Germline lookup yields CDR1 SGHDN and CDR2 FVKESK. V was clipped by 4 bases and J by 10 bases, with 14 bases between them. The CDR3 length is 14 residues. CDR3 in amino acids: CASSPTGSRSPLHF. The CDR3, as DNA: TGTGCCAGCAGCCCCACAGGGTCTCGCTCACCCCTCCACTTT.

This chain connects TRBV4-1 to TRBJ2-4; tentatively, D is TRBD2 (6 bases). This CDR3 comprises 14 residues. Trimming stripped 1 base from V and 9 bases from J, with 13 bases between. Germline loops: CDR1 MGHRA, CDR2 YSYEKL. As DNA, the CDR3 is TGCGCCAGCAGCCAAGGGGGGGACGGTCGCATTCAGTACTTC. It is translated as CASSQGGDGRIQYF.

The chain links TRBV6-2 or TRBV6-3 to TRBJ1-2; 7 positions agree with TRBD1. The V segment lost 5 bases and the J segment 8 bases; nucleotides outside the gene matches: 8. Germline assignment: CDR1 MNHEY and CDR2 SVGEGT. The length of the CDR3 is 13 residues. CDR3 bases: TGTGCCAGCAGTCCCACAGGGGCTCGGGGCTACACCTTC. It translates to CASSPTGARGYTF.